A selection of T cell receptor beta chains follows, all from one sample in a study of blood T cell repertoires in COVID-19. The data were produced by immunoSEQ multiplex PCR, yet TCRdb's version contains in-frame clones alone and is incomplete. There are roughly 72,000 clones in the sample; roughly 82% occur only once, and roughly 13% lies in the top ten. Sequenced input: peripheral blood. All receptors come from a woman aged 80 or over with acute or convalescent COVID-19. The CDR3 runs from the conserved cysteine through the conserved F or W. The D gene is left open where the match is weak. For some rows the clone size is stated as once, few or many, or as a class when expanded; others skip it.

J: TRBJ2-1
D: NA
size: NA
V: TRBV5-1
CDR3: CASSLAGPYEQFF
DNA: TGCGCCAGCAGCTTGGCCGGTCCGTATGAGCAGTTCTTC

J: TRBJ2-7
D: TRBD1
size: once
V: TRBV9
CDR3: CASSPRQGYNEQYF
DNA: TGTGCCAGCAGCCCTCGACAGGGGTACAACGAGCAGTACTTC

J: TRBJ2-7
D: TRBD2
size: NA
V: TRBV27
CDR3: CASSSPGGLYEQYF
DNA: TGTGCCAGCAGCTCCCCGGGGGGTCTCTACGAGCAGTACTTC

J: TRBJ1-2
D: NA
size: few
V: TRBV5-1
CDR3: CASSLEDGGGYTF
DNA: TGCGCCAGCAGCTTGGAGGATGGCGGGGGGTACACCTTC

J: TRBJ2-1
D: NA
size: NA
V: TRBV18
CDR3: CASSPATSNEQFF
DNA: TGTGCCAGCTCACCAGCCACTAGCAATGAGCAGTTCTTC

J: TRBJ2-7
D: TRBD1
size: few
V: TRBV6-1
CDR3: CASSESPGQVFSYEQYF
DNA: TGTGCCAGCAGTGAAAGCCCGGGACAGGTCTTCTCCTACGAGCAGTACTTC

J: TRBJ1-2
D: NA
size: few
V: TRBV30
CDR3: CAWSGRPGGLRGYTF
DNA: TGTGCCTGGAGTGGGCGACCTGGAGGGTTGCGCGGCTACACCTTC

J: TRBJ1-1
D: NA
size: NA
V: TRBV6-1
CDR3: CASSELWAGIGFREDTEAFF
DNA: TGTGCCAGCAGTGAATTGTGGGCAGGTATCGGTTTTCGGGAGGACACTGAAGCTTTCTTT

J: TRBJ2-2
D: TRBD2
size: NA
V: TRBV5-5
CDR3: CASSSREYHTGELFF
DNA: TGTGCCAGCAGCTCGCGGGAGTACCACACCGGGGAGCTGTTTTTT

J: TRBJ1-1
D: NA
size: NA
V: TRBV9
CDR3: CASSVAPGSNTEAFF
DNA: TGTGCCAGCAGCGTAGCTCCAGGCTCGAACACTGAAGCTTTCTTT

J: TRBJ2-1
D: TRBD2
size: NA
V: TRBV2
CDR3: CASRATSGVYNEQFF
DNA: TGTGCCAGCAGGGCCACTAGCGGTGTATACAATGAGCAGTTCTTC

J: TRBJ1-2
D: NA
size: NA
V: TRBV5-1
CDR3: CASSLHPGQGEGYTF
DNA: TGCGCCAGCAGCTTACACCCGGGCCAGGGCGAAGGCTACACCTTC

J: TRBJ2-1
D: NA
size: NA
V: TRBV27
CDR3: CASSYQRLNNEQFF
DNA: TGTGCCAGCAGTTACCAGCGGTTAAACAATGAGCAGTTCTTC

J: TRBJ1-4
D: NA
size: NA
V: TRBV9
CDR3: CASSVGTGSEKLFF
DNA: TGTGCCAGCAGCGTGGGAACAGGGAGTGAAAAACTGTTTTTT

J: TRBJ2-7
D: TRBD1
size: NA
V: TRBV15
CDR3: CATSHPTAGQAYEQYF
DNA: TGTGCCACCAGCCACCCCACCGCGGGACAGGCCTACGAGCAGTACTTC

J: TRBJ2-1
D: NA
size: NA
V: TRBV10-3
CDR3: CAISGFGSTYNEQFF
DNA: TGTGCCATCAGTGGCTTCGGGAGTACCTACAATGAGCAGTTCTTC

J: TRBJ2-1
D: TRBD2
size: once
V: TRBV4-2
CDR3: CASSQEPAGVTWNEQFF
DNA: TGTGCCAGCAGCCAAGAACCAGCGGGAGTGACCTGGAATGAGCAGTTCTTC

J: TRBJ2-2
D: TRBD2
size: NA
V: TRBV3-1/TRBV3-2
CDR3: CASSQDLPGLAGYTGELFF
DNA: TGTGCCAGCAGCCAAGATCTTCCTGGACTAGCGGGTTACACCGGGGAGCTGTTTTTT

J: TRBJ2-5
D: TRBD2
size: NA
V: TRBV9
CDR3: CASSVDPREDRETQYF
DNA: TGTGCCAGCAGCGTAGATCCGCGGGAGGACCGGGAGACCCAGTACTTC

J: TRBJ1-1
D: TRBD1
size: NA
V: TRBV7-2
CDR3: CASSPRQGLNTEAFF
DNA: TGTGCCAGCAGCCCCCGACAGGGGTTGAACACTGAAGCTTTCTTT

J: TRBJ1-4
D: NA
size: NA
V: TRBV3-1/TRBV3-2
CDR3: CASSQEWGRFNEKLFF
DNA: TGTGCCAGCAGCCAAGAGTGGGGCAGATTTAATGAAAAACTGTTTTTT

J: TRBJ1-5
D: NA
size: NA
V: TRBV19
CDR3: CASSMWWDKEGQPQHF
DNA: TGTGCCAGTAGTATGTGGTGGGACAAGGAAGGGCAGCCCCAGCATTTT